These 18 T cell receptor beta chains were all obtained from the same sample, sequenced in a study of cytomegalovirus exposure and HLA in healthy donors (dated by TCRdb to about 2017). The method behind the library was the immunoSEQ multiplex PCR assay. The multiplex PCR relied on a mix of 60 forward primers for TCR Vbeta segments and 13 reverse primers for TCR Jbeta segments. TCRdb re-hosts the immuneACCESS table, in-frame sequences only. Its copies lack some clones; in the studies checked, an unresolved V gene accounts for under half of them, and the cause for the rest is not known. This sample comprises under 200,000 clones, around 80% of them detected only once. The ten largest clonotypes hold around 2% of the sample. Sequencing was performed on PBMCs. The receptors stem from a woman between 18 and 29 years old in good health and CMV-seropositive.

The rearrangement links TRBV29-1 to TRBJ1-2; 8 nucleotides agree with TRBD1. The CDR3 covers 12 residues. The germline V gene has CDR1 SQVTM and CDR2 ANQGSEA. V dropped 3 bases and J dropped 7; count of bases not matched to a gene: 4. In nucleotides, the CDR3 is TGCAGCGTTGACGGACAGGGTCTTGGCTACACCTTC. Its translation is CSVDGQGLGYTF.

This chain uses TRBV6-1 with TRBJ1-2; D unresolved. CDR1 is MNHNS and CDR2 is SASEGT in the germline V gene. V lost 7 bases to trimming and J lost 4 bases, with 13 bases between them. CDR3 length: 13 residues. The CDR3 loop is CASMTGSFYGYTF. DNA for the CDR3: TGTGCCAGCATGACCGGGTCCTTCTATGGCTACACCTTC.

The V and J genes are TRBV12-5 and TRBJ2-7, with 9 bases that match TRBD1. The CDR3 is 14 amino acids. V shed 1 base and J 5 bases; nucleotides not matched to a gene: 3. Germline V gene lookup returns CDR1 LGHNT and CDR2 FRNRAP. CDR3 residues: CASGLGTGVNEQYF. The CDR3 coding sequence is TGTGCTAGTGGTTTGGGGACAGGGGTGAACGAGCAGTACTTC.

V usage is TRBV28 and J usage is TRBJ2-3; 9 bases fit TRBD1. From germline, CDR1 is MDHEN and CDR2 SYDVKM. V was clipped by 6 bases and J by 14 bases; unmatched bases: 9. The CDR3 contains 12 residues. CDR3 residues: CASSKTGTGSYF. In DNA, the CDR3 is TGTGCCAGCAGCAAGACCGGGACAGGGTCGTATTTT.

V is TRBV28 and J is TRBJ2-5, with unresolved D. The DNA end is a closer match to TRBJ2-7, so the J assignment may be wrong. The CDR3 has 11 amino acids. In germline, CDR1 is MDHEN, CDR2 SYDVKM. The chain's CDR3 is CASSPAYEQYF. As DNA, the CDR3 is TGTGCCAGCAGTCCCGCCTACGAGCAGTACTTC.

The chain couples TRBV9 to TRBJ2-1; TRBD1 is a possible D gene (5 bases). The V gene's germline CDR1 is SGDLS and CDR2 YYNGEE. With 4 bases removed from V and 6 bases from J, the gap between germline ends came to 20 bases. The CDR3 loop spans 16 amino acids. The CDR3, as DNA: TGTGCCAGCAGCCATGGGGCACTCGGCGTCGGCAATGAGCAGTTCTTC. Amino acid sequence: CASSHGALGVGNEQFF.

This clone has just one count. This chain uses TRBV4-1 with TRBJ1-6, with 7 bases that match TRBD1. This CDR3 has 12 residues. Germline trimming cut 6 bases from V and 10 bases from J; bases unmatched to any gene: 3. In germline, CDR1 is MGHRA, CDR2 YSYEKL. CDR3 sequence (DNA): TGCGCCAGCAGTGACAGGGAATCACCCCTCCACTTT. Encoded protein: CASSDRESPLHF.

On this clone itself: Other DNA sequences of this sample code for an identical CDR3. This sequence joins TRBV30 and TRBJ1-5; tentatively, D is TRBD1 (6 bases). V shed 3 bases and J shed 3 bases, with 12 bases lying between them. This CDR3 region has 14 residues. CDR1 and CDR2 from the germline V gene are GTSNPN and SVGIG (reference sequence). The CDR3 DNA reads as TGTGCCTGGAGAGCTCAGGGGTTCAATCAGCCCCAGCATTTT. Amino acids: CAWRAQGFNQPQHF. The whole variable domain, remainder taken from reference TRBV30 and TRBJ1-5, is SQTIHQWPATLVQPVGSPLSLECTVEGTSNPNLYWYRQAAGRGLQLLFYSVGIGQISSEVPQNLSASRPQDRQFILSSKKLLLSDSGFYLCAWRAQGFNQPQHFGDGTRLSIL.

The rearrangement uses TRBV19 and TRBJ1-4; 9 bases map to TRBD1. V was pared by 3 bases and J by 7 bases, with 6 bases of the junction left unmatched. This CDR3 contains 15 residues. Germline CDR1 and CDR2: LNHDA and SQIVND (reference sequence). CDR3 DNA sequence: TGTGCCAGTAGTATTACAGGGGGCGGAATTGAAAAACTGTTTTTT. Translation: CASSITGGGIEKLFF.

Notes on this clone: The junction does not match germline at one end; this may be a read error. The chain uses TRBV7-7 and TRBJ2-5; weak D call: TRBD1 (5 bases). CDR3 size: 13 residues. Germline CDR1 is SSHAT and CDR2 is FNYEAQ (reference sequence). DNA of the CDR3: TGTGCTAGCAGCTTGGGGTCTCAGGGGACCCAGTACTTC. This codes for CASSLGSQGTQYF.

The V call is TRBV2, the J call TRBJ2-5; 9 bases agree with TRBD2. The CDR3 sequence is 15 residues long. The V segment lost 7 bases and the J segment 1 base; nucleotides outside the gene matches: 7. Germline CDR1 and CDR2: SNHLY and FYNNEI. CDR3 DNA sequence: TGTGCCAGCATGGAGACTAGCGGATTCCAAGAGACCCAGTACTTC. Its protein product is CASMETSGFQETQYF.

This clone was recorded a few times. The rearrangement joins TRBV25-1 to TRBJ2-3; 9 nucleotides align to TRBD2. CDR1 is MGHDK, CDR2 SYGVNS, per germline. Trimming removed 1 base from V and 6 bases from J; junction bases left unmatched: 11. CDR3 length: 17 amino acids. In nucleotides, the CDR3 is TGTGCCAGCAGTGAATTAGGGGCGGGGGGGCCCCGGGATACGCAGTATTTT. Its protein is CASSELGAGGPRDTQYF.

The chain recombines TRBV11-2 with TRBJ2-2; weak D call: TRBD2 (7 bases). Looked up from germline, CDR1 is SGHAT and CDR2 is FQNNGV. CDR3 length equals 15 residues. V was trimmed by 5 bases and J by 5 bases, leaving 15 bases between them. The CDR3 region has the DNA TGTGCCAGCAGCCTACGGACTAGGGGGACCGGGGAGCTGTTTTTT. Translated, it gives CASSLRTRGTGELFF.

The chain carries TRBV18 and TRBJ2-4; 10 nucleotides agree with TRBD2. Germline V CDR1 and CDR2: KGHSH, LQKENI. V lost 4 bases and J lost 6; bases outside the gene matches: 3. This CDR3 comprises 14 residues. In nucleotides, the CDR3 is TGTGCCAGCTCACAGCGGGGGGGAGTAAACATTCAGTACTTC. Its protein is CASSQRGGVNIQYF. The variable domain in full, with the rest retrieved from reference TRBV18 and TRBJ2-4, is NAGVMQNPRHLVRRRGQEARLRCSPMKGHSHVYWYRQLPEEGLKFMVYLQKENIIDESGMPKERFSAEFPKEGPSILRIQQVVRGDSAAYFCASSQRGGVNIQYFGAGTRLSVL.

The chain has TRBV5-4 and TRBJ1-2; D might be TRBD1 (5 bases). This CDR3 spans 17 amino acids. Germline V gene data show CDR1 as SGHNT and CDR2 as YYREEE (reference sequence). The germline V and J ends were trimmed by 4 bases and 6 bases, with 25 bases remaining between them. The CDR3 protein is CASSPDLIQAPSHGYTF. The CDR3 nucleotides are TGTGCCAGCAGCCCGGATCTTATACAGGCCCCCTCTCATGGCTACACCTTC.

The chain joins TRBV4-3 to TRBJ2-6; no reliable D call. Per the germline V gene, CDR1 is LGHNA and CDR2 is YSLEER. CDR3 length: 15 amino acids. The V end was cut by 3 bases, the J end by 0 bases, with 6 bases between. CDR3 sequence reads: CASSQPLSGANVLTF. DNA of the CDR3: TGCGCCAGCAGCCAGCCACTCTCTGGGGCCAACGTCCTGACTTTC.

This chain joins TRBV2 and TRBJ2-7; a weak D match, TRBD1 (7 bases). V gave up 7 bases and J gave up 2 bases, with 15 bases separating them. Per germline, CDR1 SNHLY and CDR2 FYNNEI. The CDR3 contains 14 residues. The CDR3 protein is CASTDPRGAYEQYF. The CDR3 bases are TGTGCCAGCACCGACCCCAGGGGGGCCTACGAGCAGTACTTC.

V is TRBV27 and J is TRBJ1-5; no reliable D call. The ends were cut back, 6 bases at V and 0 bases at J, with 9 bases in the middle. Germline CDR1 and CDR2: MNHEY and SMNVEV (reference sequence). The CDR3 runs to 14 residues. The CDR3 protein is CASRRENSNQPQHF. The CDR3 coding sequence is TGTGCCAGCAGGCGAGAGAATAGCAATCAGCCCCAGCATTTT.